Each of the 4 T cell receptor beta chains below was sequenced from the same sample in a study of cytomegalovirus exposure and HLA in healthy donors (dated by TCRdb to about 2017). The method was the immunoSEQ multiplex PCR assay. For the multiplex PCR, a mixture combining 60 forward primers for TCR Vbeta segments and 13 reverse primers for TCR Jbeta segments was used. The table comes from immuneACCESS by way of TCRdb, which keeps in-frame sequences with V and J called. Part of the clones is missing from these tables; in studies checked, under half for an unresolved V gene and the rest for unknown reasons. The sample table lists fewer than 250,000 clones, about 89% of them with a count of one. 1% to 1.5% of the sample rests with the top ten. The sample comprised PBMCs. The receptors come from a man aged 25-45 years in good health and CMV-seronegative.

With respect to this clone: The germline gene is not matched at one end of the junction; a read error may be the cause. V gene TRBV15 combines with J gene TRBJ2-1, with 9 bases that match TRBD2. This CDR3 contains 13 residues. Germline CDR1 is LNHNV and CDR2 is YYDKDF (reference sequence). The CDR3 DNA reads as TGTGCCACCAGCAGAGAAAAGACTAGCGGAAGGATCTTC. It yields the protein CATSREKTSGRIF.

The gene calls are TRBV6-1 and TRBJ1-2, with TRBD1 as a possible D gene (5 bases). V lost 5 bases, J lost 9 bases, and 10 bases lay in between. The CDR3 has 11 residues. CDR1 MNHNS and CDR2 SASEGT come from the germline V gene. CDR3 protein: CASSFRGSYTF. CDR3 nucleotide sequence: TGTGCCAGCAGTTTCCGGGGGAGCTACACCTTC.

The chain employs TRBV6-1 and TRBJ1-5, with a possible D match to TRBD1 (6 bases). CDR1 MNHNS and CDR2 SASEGT come from the germline V gene. V was trimmed by 6 bases and J by 6 bases, leaving 18 bases between them. The CDR3 spans 15 residues. CDR3 residues: CASRGASLGRQPQHF. For the CDR3, the DNA is TGTGCCAGCAGGGGGGCCTCCCTGGGACGTCAGCCCCAGCATTTT.

The J gene is TRBJ1-5, the V gene TRBV27; D is possibly TRBD1 (6 bases). V lost 5 bases, J lost 2 bases, and 19 bases lay in between. Germline V lookup: CDR1 MNHEY, CDR2 SMNVEV (reference sequence). This CDR3 has 17 residues. The CDR3 region is CASSPSGTSVGNQPQHF. The CDR3 DNA sequence: TGTGCCAGCAGTCCATCCGGGACATCCGTTGGCAATCAGCCCCAGCATTTT.